A single sample is the source of the 5 T cell receptor beta chains below, sequenced in a study of T-cell reconstitution after alpha-beta-depleted transplantation in children. This sample's TCRbeta library carried unique molecular identifier barcodes. Using its own MiXCR run on the PCR reads, TCRdb lists one record per CDR3 protein. The table records around 240,000 distinct CDR3 sequences, over 9.5% of them present only once. This material consisted of PBMCs from the stem cell graft donor, taken from the stem cell graft. The receptors were sampled from a human donor who donated a stem cell graft to a child with SCID.

This clonotype has at least ten counts. The chain recombines TRBV5-1 with TRBJ2-3; 10 nucleotides align to TRBD2. This CDR3 has 19 residues. Unmatched junction bases numbered 18, after V lost 2 bases and J lost 6 bases. Germline V CDR1 and CDR2: SGHRS, YFSETQ. The CDR3: CASSLSRLAGERVRDTQYF. The CDR3 DNA is TGCGCCAGCAGCTTATCCCGTCTAGCGGGGGAACGGGTGAGGGATACGCAGTATTTT.

CDR3 amino acids: CASRFIRDSNYGYTF. As DNA, the CDR3 is TGTGCCAGCAGATTCATCAGGGATTCTAACTATGGCTACACCTTC. The J gene is TRBJ1-2, the V gene TRBV27; tentatively, D is TRBD1 (5 bases). This CDR3 spans 15 amino acids. The V end was cut by 6 bases, the J end by 0 bases, with 14 bases between. Germline V gives CDR1 MNHEY, CDR2 SMNVEV (reference sequence).

The rearrangement joins TRBV7-3 to TRBJ1-5, with TRBD1 as a possible D gene (5 bases). The CDR3 contains 14 residues. V dropped 5 bases and J dropped 0 bases, with 8 bases sitting between them. CDR1 and CDR2 (germline): SGHTA, FQGTGA. CDR3 nucleotides: TGTGCCAGCAGCCAGACAGCTAGCAATCAGCCCCAGCATTTT. Translating gives CASSQTASNQPQHF.

This clonotype was detected many times. The junction does not match germline at one end; this may be a read error. The gene calls are TRBV20-1 and TRBJ1-5, with 7 positions matching TRBD1. The CDR3 length is 13 residues. Germline V gene data show CDR1 as DFQATT and CDR2 as SNEGSKA (reference sequence). CDR3 sequence: CSARGQGNQPQHF. As DNA, the CDR3 is TGCAGTGCCAGAGGACAGGGCAATCAGCCCCAGCATTTT.

This clonotype was seen only a few times. The chain joins TRBV3-1 to TRBJ2-2; the match to TRBD2 covers 11 bases. The CDR3 is 17 amino acids. Germline CDR1 is LGHDT and CDR2 is YNNKEL (reference sequence). The ends lost 2 bases at V and 3 bases at J; junction bases unmatched: 5. This CDR3 reads CASSQTSGGPYTGELFF. CDR3 sequence (DNA): TGTGCCAGCAGCCAAACTAGCGGGGGCCCCTACACCGGGGAGCTGTTTTTT.